This T cell receptor (beta chain) was found in a study of patients and donors after allogeneic stem cell transplantation. This clonotype was observed a few times. TCRdb reprocessed the RT-PCR reads via MiXCR and lists one record per CDR3 protein. This sample has roughly 200,000 distinct CDR3 sequences, with 35% to 45% found just once. Germline V CDR1 and CDR2: MGHDK, SYGVNS. The CDR3 has 13 residues. The V end lost 4 bases, the J end lost 5 bases, and 8 bases lay between the germline ends. This chain joins TRBV25-1 and TRBJ1-4; the D is unclear. This sequence was found in a human donor who was either an allogeneic HSCT recipient or a stem cell or donor lymphocyte infusion donor (not recorded which). It is not recorded whose cells these are; they may come from a transplant donor. The sequencing sample was made of blood, either unsorted or a sorted T cell fraction (not recorded which). The CDR3 loop is CASSGRRNEKLFF. The CDR3 coding sequence is TGTGCCAGCAGTGGGCGGAGGAATGAAAAACTGTTTTTT. The full variable domain, rest sourced from reference TRBV25-1 and TRBJ1-4, is EADIYQTPRYLVIGTGKKITLECSQTMGHDKMYWYQQDPGMELHLIHYSYGVNSTEKGDLSSESTVSRIRTEHFPLTLESARPSHTSQYLCASSGRRNEKLFFGSGTQLSVL.